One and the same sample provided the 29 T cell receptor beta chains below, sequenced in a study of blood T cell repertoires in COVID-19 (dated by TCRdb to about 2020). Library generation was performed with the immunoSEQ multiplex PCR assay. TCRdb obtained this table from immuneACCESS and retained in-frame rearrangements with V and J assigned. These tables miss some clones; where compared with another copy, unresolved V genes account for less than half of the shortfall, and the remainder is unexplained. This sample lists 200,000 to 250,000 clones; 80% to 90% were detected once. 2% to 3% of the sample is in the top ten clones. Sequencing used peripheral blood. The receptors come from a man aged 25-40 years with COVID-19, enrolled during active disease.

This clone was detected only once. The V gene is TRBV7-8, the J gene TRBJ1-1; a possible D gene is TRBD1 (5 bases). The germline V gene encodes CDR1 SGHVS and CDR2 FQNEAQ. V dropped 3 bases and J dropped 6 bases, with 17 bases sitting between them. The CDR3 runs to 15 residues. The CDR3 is CASSFGGGSMPEAFF. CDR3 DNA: TGTGCCAGCAGCTTTGGGGGGGGTTCGATGCCTGAAGCTTTCTTT.

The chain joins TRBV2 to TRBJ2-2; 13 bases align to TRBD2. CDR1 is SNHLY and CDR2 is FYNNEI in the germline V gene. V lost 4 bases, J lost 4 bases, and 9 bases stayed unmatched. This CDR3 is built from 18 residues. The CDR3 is CASSAWGGLAGTTGELFF. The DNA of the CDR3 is TGTGCCAGCAGTGCCTGGGGGGGACTAGCGGGGACCACCGGGGAGCTGTTTTTT.

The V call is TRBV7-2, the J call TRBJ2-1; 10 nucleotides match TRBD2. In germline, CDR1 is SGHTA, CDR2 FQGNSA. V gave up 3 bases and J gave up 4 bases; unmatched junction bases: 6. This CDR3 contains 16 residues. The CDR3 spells CASSLGIAGGYNEQFF. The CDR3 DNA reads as TGTGCCAGCAGCTTGGGGATAGCGGGAGGTTACAATGAGCAGTTCTTC.

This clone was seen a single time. For the CDR3, the DNA is TGCGCCAGCAGCTTGTCGACGACAAACTCTTATGGCTACACCTTC. Translation: CASSLSTTNSYGYTF. The V and J genes are TRBV5-1 and TRBJ1-2; no clear D. CDR1 and CDR2 (germline): SGHRS, YFSETQ. Trimming shortened V by 1 base and J by 5 bases, and 15 bases separated the two germline ends. The CDR3 consists of 15 residues.

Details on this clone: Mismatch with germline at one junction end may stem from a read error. The CDR3 nucleotides are TGTGCCAGCTCACAACAACCGACAGGGGGCTTCTTGTTC. It translates to CASSQQPTGGFLF. The rearrangement uses TRBV18 and TRBJ2-7, with 10 bases lining up with TRBD1. CDR1 and CDR2 from the germline V gene are KGHSH and LQKENI. The CDR3 is 13 residues long.

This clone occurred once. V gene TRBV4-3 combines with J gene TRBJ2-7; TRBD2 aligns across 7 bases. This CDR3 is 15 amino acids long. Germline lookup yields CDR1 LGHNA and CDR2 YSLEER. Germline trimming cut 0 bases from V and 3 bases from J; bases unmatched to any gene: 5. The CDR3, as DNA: TGCGCCAGCAGCCAAGATTGGAGCGGGGACTACGAGCAGTACTTC. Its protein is CASSQDWSGDYEQYF.

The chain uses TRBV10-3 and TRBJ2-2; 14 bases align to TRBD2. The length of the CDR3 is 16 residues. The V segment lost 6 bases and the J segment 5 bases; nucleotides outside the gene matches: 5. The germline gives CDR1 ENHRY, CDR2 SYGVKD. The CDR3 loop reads CAIRGLAGGDTGELFF. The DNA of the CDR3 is TGTGCCATCAGAGGACTAGCGGGGGGAGATACCGGGGAGCTGTTTTTT.

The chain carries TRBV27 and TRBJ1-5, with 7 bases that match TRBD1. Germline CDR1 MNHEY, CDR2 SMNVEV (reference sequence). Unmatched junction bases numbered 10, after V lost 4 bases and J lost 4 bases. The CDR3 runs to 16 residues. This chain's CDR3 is CASSSLAGTANQPQHF. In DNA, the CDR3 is TGTGCCAGCAGTTCCCTGGCCGGGACAGCGAATCAGCCCCAGCATTTT.

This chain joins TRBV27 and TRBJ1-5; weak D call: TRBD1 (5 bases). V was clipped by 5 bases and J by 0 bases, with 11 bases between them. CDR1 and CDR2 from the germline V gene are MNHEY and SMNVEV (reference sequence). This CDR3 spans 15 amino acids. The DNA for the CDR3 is TGTGCCAGCAGTCCTGGACAATATAGCAATCAGCCCCAGCATTTT. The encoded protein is CASSPGQYSNQPQHF.

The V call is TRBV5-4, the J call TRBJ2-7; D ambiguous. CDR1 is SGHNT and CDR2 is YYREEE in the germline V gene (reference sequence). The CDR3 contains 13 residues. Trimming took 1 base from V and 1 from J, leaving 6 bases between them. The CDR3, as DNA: TGTGCCAGCAGCTTGTTGGAGTCCTACGAGCAGTACTTC. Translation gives CASSLLESYEQYF.

The CDR3 sequence: CASSLAGAETQYF. In DNA, the CDR3 is TGTGCCAGCAGCCTAGCGGGAGCAGAGACCCAGTACTTC. V gene TRBV7-3 combines with J gene TRBJ2-5; 10 bases align to TRBD2. The CDR3 is made up of 13 amino acids. Per germline, CDR1 SGHTA and CDR2 FQGTGA. The V gene end was trimmed by 5 bases and the J gene end by 4 bases; junction bases not matched to a gene: 1.

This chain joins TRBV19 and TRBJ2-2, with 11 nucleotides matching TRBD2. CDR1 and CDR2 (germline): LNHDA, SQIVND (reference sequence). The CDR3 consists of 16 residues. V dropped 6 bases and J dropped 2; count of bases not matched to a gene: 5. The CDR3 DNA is TGTGCCAGTAGCCGACTAGCGGGGATAAACACCGGGGAGCTGTTTTTT. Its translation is CASSRLAGINTGELFF.

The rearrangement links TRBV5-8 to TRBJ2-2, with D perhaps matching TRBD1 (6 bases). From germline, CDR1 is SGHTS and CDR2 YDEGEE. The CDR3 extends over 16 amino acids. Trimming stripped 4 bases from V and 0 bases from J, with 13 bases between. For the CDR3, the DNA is TGTGCCAGCAGCGGGCAGGGGCTTTCGAACACCGGGGAGCTGTTTTTT. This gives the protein CASSGQGLSNTGELFF.

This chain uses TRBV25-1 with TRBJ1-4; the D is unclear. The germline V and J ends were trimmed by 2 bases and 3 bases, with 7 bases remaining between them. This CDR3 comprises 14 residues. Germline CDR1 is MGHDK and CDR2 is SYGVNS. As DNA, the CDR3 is TGTGCCAGCAGTGAAGAGGGTGCTAATGAAAAACTGTTTTTT. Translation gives CASSEEGANEKLFF.

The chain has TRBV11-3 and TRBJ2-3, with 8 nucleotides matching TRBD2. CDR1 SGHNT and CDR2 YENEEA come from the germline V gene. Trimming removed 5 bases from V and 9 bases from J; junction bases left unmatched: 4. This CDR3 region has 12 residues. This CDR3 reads CASSPRGGTQYF. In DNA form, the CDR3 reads TGTGCCAGCAGCCCACGGGGGGGAACGCAGTATTTT.

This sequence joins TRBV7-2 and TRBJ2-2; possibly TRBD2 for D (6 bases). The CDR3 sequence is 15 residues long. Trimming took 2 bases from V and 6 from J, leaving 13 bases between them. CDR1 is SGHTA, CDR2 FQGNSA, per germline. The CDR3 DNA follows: TGTGCCAGCAGCTTACCGGCGGGATTCGCCGGGGAGCTGTTTTTT. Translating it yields CASSLPAGFAGELFF.

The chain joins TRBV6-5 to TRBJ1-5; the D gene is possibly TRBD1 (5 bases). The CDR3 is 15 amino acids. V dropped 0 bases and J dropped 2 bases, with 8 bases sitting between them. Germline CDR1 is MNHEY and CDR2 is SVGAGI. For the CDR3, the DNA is TGTGCCAGCAGTTACTCGGGGGGTGGCAATCAGCCCCAGCATTTT. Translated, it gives CASSYSGGGNQPQHF.

The CDR3 reads CASSPDRGDTQYF. The DNA for the CDR3 is TGTGCCAGCAGTCCGGACAGGGGAGATACGCAGTATTTT. The chain recombines TRBV5-8 with TRBJ2-3; 9 bases line up with TRBD1. V was clipped by 5 bases and J by 5 bases; unmatched bases: 3. The CDR3 is made up of 13 amino acids. Germline V gene data show CDR1 as SGHTS and CDR2 as YDEGEE.

CDR3 sequence reads: CASSIDLFRQGTAGANVLTF. CDR3 nucleotide sequence: TGTGCCAGTAGTATAGATCTCTTCAGACAGGGAACGGCTGGGGCCAACGTCCTGACTTTC. This chain links TRBV19 with TRBJ2-6; TRBD1 agrees at 7 bases. Germline V CDR1 and CDR2: LNHDA, SQIVND (reference sequence). V gave up 0 bases and J gave up 2 bases; unmatched junction bases: 13. The CDR3 runs to 20 residues.

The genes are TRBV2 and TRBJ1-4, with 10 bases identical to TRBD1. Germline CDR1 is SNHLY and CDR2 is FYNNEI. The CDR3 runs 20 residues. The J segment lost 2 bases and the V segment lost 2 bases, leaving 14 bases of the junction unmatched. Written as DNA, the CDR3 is TGTGCCAGCAGTGAAAGGAGGACAGGGGGGGATCCTGGGACTAATGAAAAACTGTTTTTT. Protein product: CASSERRTGGDPGTNEKLFF.

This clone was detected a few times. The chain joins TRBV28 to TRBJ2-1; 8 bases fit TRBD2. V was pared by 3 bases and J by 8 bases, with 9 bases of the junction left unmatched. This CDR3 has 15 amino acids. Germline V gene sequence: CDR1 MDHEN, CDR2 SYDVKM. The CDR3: CASSFGLARTHEQFF. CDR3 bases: TGTGCCAGCAGTTTCGGACTAGCTCGGACACATGAGCAGTTCTTC.

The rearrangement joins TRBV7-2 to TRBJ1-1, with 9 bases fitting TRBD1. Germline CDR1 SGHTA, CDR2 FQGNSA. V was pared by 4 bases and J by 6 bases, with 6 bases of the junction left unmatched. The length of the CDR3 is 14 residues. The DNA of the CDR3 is TGTGCCAGCAGCTCCCGGGACAGGGCAGCTGAAGCTTTCTTT. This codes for CASSSRDRAAEAFF.

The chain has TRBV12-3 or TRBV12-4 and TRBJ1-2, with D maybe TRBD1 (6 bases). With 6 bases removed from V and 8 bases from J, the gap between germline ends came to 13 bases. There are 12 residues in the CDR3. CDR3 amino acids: CASRQGSRGYTF. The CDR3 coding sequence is TGTGCCAGCAGACAGGGATCGCGAGGCTACACCTTC.

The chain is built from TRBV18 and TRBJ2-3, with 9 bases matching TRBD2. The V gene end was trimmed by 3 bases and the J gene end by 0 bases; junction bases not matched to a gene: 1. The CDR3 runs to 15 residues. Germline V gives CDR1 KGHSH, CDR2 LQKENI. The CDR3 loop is CASSPSGGSTDTQYF. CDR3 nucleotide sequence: TGTGCCAGCTCACCTAGCGGGGGAAGCACAGATACGCAGTATTTT.

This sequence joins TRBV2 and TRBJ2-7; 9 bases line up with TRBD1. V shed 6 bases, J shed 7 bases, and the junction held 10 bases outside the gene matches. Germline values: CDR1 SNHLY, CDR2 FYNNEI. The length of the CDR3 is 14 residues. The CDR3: CASRYGQGMSEQYF. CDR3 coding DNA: TGTGCCAGCAGATACGGACAGGGGATGAGTGAGCAGTACTTC.

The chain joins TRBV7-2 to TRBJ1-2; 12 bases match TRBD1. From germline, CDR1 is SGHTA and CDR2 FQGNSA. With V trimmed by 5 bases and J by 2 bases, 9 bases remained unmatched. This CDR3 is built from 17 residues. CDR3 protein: CASSLGGTGGSNYGYTF. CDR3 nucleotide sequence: TGTGCCAGCAGCCTGGGGGGGACAGGGGGCTCAAACTATGGCTACACCTTC.

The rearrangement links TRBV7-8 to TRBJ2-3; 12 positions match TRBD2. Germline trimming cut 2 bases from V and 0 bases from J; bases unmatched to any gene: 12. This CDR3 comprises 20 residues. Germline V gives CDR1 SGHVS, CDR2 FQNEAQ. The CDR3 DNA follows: TGTGCCAGCAGCTTATTGGCTAGCGGGGGGGAGGCATCTAGCACAGATACGCAGTATTTT. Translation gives CASSLLASGGEASSTDTQYF.

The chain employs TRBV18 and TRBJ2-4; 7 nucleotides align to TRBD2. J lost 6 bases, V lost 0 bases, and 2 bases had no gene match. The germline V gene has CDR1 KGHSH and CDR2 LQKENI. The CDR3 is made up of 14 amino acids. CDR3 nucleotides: TGTGCCAGCTCACCACCGACTAGCAGAAACATTCAGTACTTC. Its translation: CASSPPTSRNIQYF.

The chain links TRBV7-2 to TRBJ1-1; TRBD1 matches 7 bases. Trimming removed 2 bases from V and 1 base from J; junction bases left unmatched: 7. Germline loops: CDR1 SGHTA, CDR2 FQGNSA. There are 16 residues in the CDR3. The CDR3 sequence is CASSLLSGGRNTEAFF. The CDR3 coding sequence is TGTGCCAGCAGCTTACTTTCAGGGGGAAGGAACACTGAAGCTTTCTTT. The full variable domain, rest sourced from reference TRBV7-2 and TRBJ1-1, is GAGVSQSPSNKVTEKGKDVELRCDPISGHTALYWYRQSLGQGLEFLIYFQGNSAPDKSGLPSDRFSAERTGGSVSTLTIQRTQQEDSAVYLCASSLLSGGRNTEAFFGQGTRLTVV.